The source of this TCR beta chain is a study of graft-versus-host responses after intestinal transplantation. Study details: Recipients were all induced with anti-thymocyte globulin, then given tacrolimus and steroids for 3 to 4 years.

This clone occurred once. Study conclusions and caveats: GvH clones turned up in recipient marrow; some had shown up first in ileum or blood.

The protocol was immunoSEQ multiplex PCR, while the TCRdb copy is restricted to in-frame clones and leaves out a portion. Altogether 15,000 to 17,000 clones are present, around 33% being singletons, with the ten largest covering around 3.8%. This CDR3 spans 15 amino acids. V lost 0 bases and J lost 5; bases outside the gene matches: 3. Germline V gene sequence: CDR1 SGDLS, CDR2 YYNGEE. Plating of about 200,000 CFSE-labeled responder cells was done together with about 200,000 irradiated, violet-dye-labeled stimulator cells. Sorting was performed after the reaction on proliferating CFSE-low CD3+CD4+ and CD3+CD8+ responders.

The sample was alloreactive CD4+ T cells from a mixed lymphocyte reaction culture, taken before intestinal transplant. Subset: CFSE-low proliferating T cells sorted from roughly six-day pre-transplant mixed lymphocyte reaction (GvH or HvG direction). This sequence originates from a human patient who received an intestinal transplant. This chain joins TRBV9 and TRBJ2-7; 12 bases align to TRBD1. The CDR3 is CASSVGGTGGHEQYF. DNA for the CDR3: TGTGCCAGCAGCGTAGGAGGGACAGGGGGCCACGAGCAGTACTTC.